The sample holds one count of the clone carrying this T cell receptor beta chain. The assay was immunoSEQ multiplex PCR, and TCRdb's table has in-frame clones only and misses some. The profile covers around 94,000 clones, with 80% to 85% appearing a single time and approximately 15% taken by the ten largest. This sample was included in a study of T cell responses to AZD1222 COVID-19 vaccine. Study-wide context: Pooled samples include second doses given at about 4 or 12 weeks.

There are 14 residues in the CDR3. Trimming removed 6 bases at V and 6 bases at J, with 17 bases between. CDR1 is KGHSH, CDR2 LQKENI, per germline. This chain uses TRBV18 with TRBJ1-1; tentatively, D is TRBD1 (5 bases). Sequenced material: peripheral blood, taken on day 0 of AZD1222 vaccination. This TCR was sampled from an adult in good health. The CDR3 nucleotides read TGTGCCAGCTCGAACACGGAGGGGTCCCCTGAAGCTTTCTTT. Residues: CASSNTEGSPEAFF. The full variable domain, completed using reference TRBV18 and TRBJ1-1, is NAGVMQNPRHLVRRRGQEARLRCSPMKGHSHVYWYRQLPEEGLKFMVYLQKENIIDESGMPKERFSAEFPKEGPSILRIQQVVRGDSAAYFCASSNTEGSPEAFFGQGTRLTVV.